The source of this TCR beta chain is a study of T cells in Graves' hyperthyroidism and ophthalmopathy. CDR3 length equals 15 residues. V lost 0 bases to trimming and J lost 7 bases, with 13 bases between them. Germline V gene data show CDR1 as SGHRS and CDR2 as YFSETQ. From RNA transcripts, TCR beta CDR3 regions were amplified. The TCR CDR3 was amplified in a first-round RT-PCR using the HTBI primer set. MiXCR was run by TCRdb on the multiplex PCR reads, yielding one entry per CDR3 protein. The sample lists 300,000 to 400,000 distinct CDR3 sequences; about 13% were seen once. This clonotype has a count of ten or more.

The V and J genes are TRBV5-1 and TRBJ1-4; no firm D call. The sample consisted of blood. The TCR originated in a woman aged 18 to 35 with Graves' hyperthyroidism. CDR3: CASSLVGTSGEKLFF. CDR3 nucleotide sequence: TGCGCCAGCAGCTTGGTGGGCACGAGTGGTGAAAAACTGTTTTTT.